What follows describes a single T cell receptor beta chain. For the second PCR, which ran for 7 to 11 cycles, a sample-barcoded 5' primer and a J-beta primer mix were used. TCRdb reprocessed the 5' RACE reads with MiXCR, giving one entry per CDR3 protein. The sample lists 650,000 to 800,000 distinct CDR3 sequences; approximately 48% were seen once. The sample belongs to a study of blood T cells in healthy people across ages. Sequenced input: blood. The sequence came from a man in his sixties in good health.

The CDR3 loop is CASSRTVSSTDTQYF. CDR3 bases: TGCGCCAGCAGCCGGACAGTCTCTAGCACAGATACGCAGTATTTT. This rearrangement joins TRBV5-1 to TRBJ2-3, with D perhaps matching TRBD1 (6 bases). V was clipped by 4 bases and J by 0 bases, with 12 bases between them. CDR1 and CDR2 (germline): SGHRS, YFSETQ. This CDR3 region has 15 residues.